What follows are 2 T cell receptor beta chains derived from one specimen sequenced in a study of blood T cells in healthy people across ages. The second PCR ran roughly 6 to 11 cycles with a sample-barcoded 5' primer and J-beta primers. TCRdb ran MiXCR on the 5' RACE reads and lists one entry per CDR3 protein. The sample consists of over a million distinct CDR3 sequences, approximately 59% of them appearing once. Sequencing was carried out using blood. These receptors were collected from a man younger than 30 in good health.

This sequence joins TRBV6-2 or TRBV6-3 and TRBJ1-6, with 7 bases aligning to TRBD1. CDR3 length: 15 residues. The ends lost 2 bases at V and 10 bases at J; junction bases unmatched: 8. Germline values: CDR1 MNHEY, CDR2 SVGEGT. CDR3: CASSYGPRQGSPLHF. The CDR3 coding sequence is TGTGCCAGCAGTTACGGACCGAGACAGGGATCACCCCTCCACTTT.

Worth noting for this clonotype: Mismatch with germline at one junction end may stem from a read error. The V gene is TRBV7-9, the J gene TRBJ1-1; weak D call: TRBD1 (5 bases). Germline CDR1 reads SEHNR; CDR2 reads FQNEAQ (reference sequence). The CDR3 extends over 15 amino acids. In nucleotides, the CDR3 is TGTGCTAGCAGCTTAGCGATGGGGCCGGACACTGAAGCTTTCTTT. This sequence encodes CASSLAMGPDTEAFF.